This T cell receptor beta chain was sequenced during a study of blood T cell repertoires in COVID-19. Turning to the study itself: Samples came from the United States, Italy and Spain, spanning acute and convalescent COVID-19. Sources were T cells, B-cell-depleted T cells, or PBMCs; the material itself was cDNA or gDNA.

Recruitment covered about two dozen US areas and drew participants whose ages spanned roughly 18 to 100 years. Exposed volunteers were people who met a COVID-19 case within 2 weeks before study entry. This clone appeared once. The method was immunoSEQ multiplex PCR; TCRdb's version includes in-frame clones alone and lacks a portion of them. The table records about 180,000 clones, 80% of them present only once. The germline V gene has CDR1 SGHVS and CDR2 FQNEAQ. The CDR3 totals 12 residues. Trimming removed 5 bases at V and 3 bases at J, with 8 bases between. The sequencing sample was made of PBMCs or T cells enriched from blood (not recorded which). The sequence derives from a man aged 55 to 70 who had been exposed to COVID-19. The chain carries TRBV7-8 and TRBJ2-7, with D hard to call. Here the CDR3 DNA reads TGTGCCAGCAGCCCCGTGTTCTACGAGCAGTACTTC. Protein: CASSPVFYEQYF. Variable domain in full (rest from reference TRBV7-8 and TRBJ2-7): GAGVSQSPRYKVAKRGQDVALRCDPISGHVSLFWYQQALGQGPEFLTYFQNEAQLDKSGLPSDRFFAERPEGSVSTLKIQRTQQEDSAVYLCASSPVFYEQYFGPGTRLTVT.